Given below is one T cell receptor (beta chain) in context. The sample is drawn from a study of T cell responses to AZD1222 COVID-19 vaccine. The CDR3 totals 14 residues. After removal of 2 bases from V and 4 bases from J, the junction contained 4 bases not matched to a gene. The germline V gene encodes CDR1 MNHEY and CDR2 SVGAGI. Some clones are missing from TCRdb's copy, which holds only in-frame ones; the method was immunoSEQ multiplex PCR. The repertoire holds 95,000 to 150,000 clones, with roughly 91% as singletons. The sample consisted of peripheral blood, taken on day 0 of MenACWY control vaccination. This receptor was taken from an adult in good health. This chain links TRBV6-5 with TRBJ1-1; 7 bases align to TRBD1. The CDR3 DNA reads as TGTGCCAGCAGTTACACGACAGGGTTCACTGAAGCTTTCTTT. This translates into CASSYTTGFTEAFF.